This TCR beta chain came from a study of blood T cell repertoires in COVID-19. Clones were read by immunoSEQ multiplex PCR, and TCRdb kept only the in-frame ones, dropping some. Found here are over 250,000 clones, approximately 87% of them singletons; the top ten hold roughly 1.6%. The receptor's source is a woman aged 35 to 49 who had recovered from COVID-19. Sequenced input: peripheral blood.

CDR3 loop: CASSRRDTDSDSYGYTF. The CDR3 DNA follows: TGTGCCAGCAGTCGCCGGGACACCGACTCTGACTCCTATGGCTACACCTTC. J is TRBJ1-2 and V is TRBV6-6; D perhaps matches TRBD1 (6 bases). The CDR3 consists of 17 residues. Trimming cost V 5 bases and J 4 bases, with 23 bases left between them. The germline V gene encodes CDR1 MNHNY and CDR2 SVGAGI (reference sequence).